What follows are 16 T cell receptor beta chains derived from one specimen sequenced in a study of vaccination effects on CD4 cells after COVID-19. Sequenced by immunoSEQ multiplex PCR; TCRdb stores in-frame clones only, minus some. The table shows 60,000 to 90,000 clones, with 70% to 90% occurring only once. Expansion of antigen-specific CD4+ T cells with viral peptide pools was carried out by the ViraFEST assay before sequencing. Isolation of CD4+ T cells took place after about 10 days of culture. Of the BNT162b2 and mRNA-1273 vaccines, participants received two doses of one or the other. These TCRs' antigens remain unknown. The input for sequencing was CD4+ T cells from PBMCs cultured with HCoV-229E spike peptides, taken after COVID-19 vaccination. These receptors were taken from a human donor who received a COVID-19 vaccine.

The CDR3 protein is CASSERLVADTQYF. In DNA, the CDR3 is TGTGCCAGCAGTGAAAGGCTAGTGGCCGATACGCAGTATTTT. The chain combines TRBV2 with TRBJ2-3; unclear D gene. Germline-derived CDR1 and CDR2 are SNHLY and FYNNEI. V was shortened by 2 bases and J by 6 bases, with 12 bases between the two germline ends. The length of the CDR3 is 14 residues. The full variable domain, rest sourced from reference TRBV2 and TRBJ2-3, is EPEVTQTPSHQVTQMGQEVILRCVPISNHLYFYWYRQILGQKVEFLVSFYNNEISEKSEIFDDQFSVERPDGSNFTLKIRSTKLEDSAMYFCASSERLVADTQYFGPGTRLTVL.

This clone was found a few times. The DNA of the CDR3 is TGTGCCAGCAGTTTATTCGGCAGGGATTCACCCCTCCACTTT. It specifies CASSLFGRDSPLHF. The gene calls are TRBV27 and TRBJ1-6, with a possible D match to TRBD1 (5 bases). CDR3 size: 14 residues. Germline-derived CDR1 and CDR2 are MNHEY and SMNVEV (reference sequence). Trimming removed 1 base from V and 8 bases from J, with 9 bases in between.

J is TRBJ1-5 and V is TRBV5-6, with 7 bases identical to TRBD1. From germline, CDR1 is SGHDT and CDR2 YYEEEE. This CDR3 has 16 residues. Losses at the gene ends were 4 bases for V and 0 bases for J; bases not matched to a gene: 7. The CDR3 bases are TGTGCCAGCAGCCCCTGGACAGGTGGTAGCAATCAGCCCCAGCATTTT. Translated, it gives CASSPWTGGSNQPQHF.

The chain recombines TRBV7-3 with TRBJ1-1, with 9 bases matching TRBD1. From germline, CDR1 is SGHTA and CDR2 FQGTGA. The V gene end was trimmed by 0 bases and the J gene end by 11 bases; junction bases not matched to a gene: 10. The CDR3 sequence is 15 residues long. CDR3 amino acids: CASSLTGTGRQEAFF. In nucleotides, the CDR3 is TGTGCCAGCAGCTTAACAGGGACAGGGAGGCAGGAGGCTTTCTTT. Full variable domain (missing parts from reference TRBV7-3 and TRBJ1-1): GAGVSQTPSNKVTEKGKYVELRCDPISGHTALYWYRQSLGQGPEFLIYFQGTGAADDSGLPNDRFFAVRPEGSVSTLKIQRTERGDSAVYLCASSLTGTGRQEAFFGQGTRLTVV.

The V and J genes are TRBV6-5 and TRBJ2-2; TRBD1 matches at 7 bases. This CDR3 has 14 residues. J was trimmed by 3 bases and V by 6 bases; bases with no gene match: 4. Germline V CDR1 and CDR2: MNHEY, SVGAGI. CDR3 protein: CASRGTAYTGELFF. CDR3 DNA sequence: TGTGCCAGCAGAGGGACAGCTTACACCGGGGAGCTGTTTTTT.

V is TRBV18 and J is TRBJ1-1; the match to TRBD1 covers 7 bases. V lost 6 bases to trimming and J lost 8 bases; unmatched junction nucleotides: 12. Germline V gives CDR1 KGHSH, CDR2 LQKENI. The CDR3 loop spans 14 amino acids. CDR3 amino acids: CASSFERRQGEAFF. CDR3 bases: TGTGCCAGCTCCTTCGAAAGGAGACAGGGAGAAGCTTTCTTT.

The chain recombines TRBV9 with TRBJ1-6, with 8 bases matching TRBD1. The CDR3 has 14 residues. The germline V gene has CDR1 SGDLS and CDR2 YYNGEE. V lost 3 bases to trimming and J lost 10 bases; unmatched junction nucleotides: 6. The chain's CDR3 is CASSGGQGASPLHF. Here the CDR3 DNA reads TGTGCCAGCAGCGGAGGACAGGGCGCCTCACCCCTCCACTTT. The entire variable domain, with the rest obtained from reference TRBV9 and TRBJ1-6, is as follows: DSGVTQTPKHLITATGQRVTLRCSPRSGDLSVYWYQQSLDQGLQFLIQYYNGEERAKGNILERFSAQQFPDLHSELNLSSLELGDSALYFCASSGGQGASPLHFGNGTRLTVT.

The J gene is TRBJ2-4, the V gene TRBV4-3, with a tentative D call TRBD2 (5 bases). V shed 2 bases and J shed 0 bases, with 11 bases lying between them. The CDR3 covers 16 residues. CDR1 and CDR2 from the germline V gene are LGHNA and YSLEER. The DNA for the CDR3 is TGCGCCAGCAGCCAATTGGAACGGGGAGCCAAAAACATTCAGTACTTC. It codes for CASSQLERGAKNIQYF.

This clone was seen a single time. The rearrangement uses TRBV11-2 and TRBJ2-7; tentatively, D is TRBD1 (6 bases). V was cut by 5 bases and J by 0 bases, with 14 bases left in between. The CDR3 totals 15 residues. Looked up from germline, CDR1 is SGHAT and CDR2 is FQNNGV. CDR3 DNA sequence: TGTGCCAGCAGCCGGAACAGGGAGCCCTCCTACGAGCAGTACGTC. This codes for CASSRNREPSYEQYV.

V gene TRBV29-1 combines with J gene TRBJ2-5; 7 bases are a match to TRBD1. V shed 5 bases, J shed 2 bases, and the junction held 11 bases outside the gene matches. Germline CDR1 SQVTM, CDR2 ANQGSEA. The CDR3 has 15 residues. In DNA, the CDR3 is TGCAGCGTTTTTTTACGAGACAGGGTACAAGAGACCCAGTACTTC. This codes for CSVFLRDRVQETQYF. The full variable domain, with the rest looked up from reference TRBV29-1 and TRBJ2-5, is SAVISQKPSRDICQRGTSLTIQCQVDSQVTMMFWYRQQPGQSLTLIATANQGSEATYESGFVIDKFPISRPNLTFSTLTVSNMSPEDSSIYLCSVFLRDRVQETQYFGPGTRLLVL.

The chain couples TRBV11-2 to TRBJ1-2, with 9 bases that match TRBD1. This CDR3 contains 15 residues. The V gene's germline CDR1 is SGHAT and CDR2 FQNNGV. The J segment lost 4 bases and the V segment lost 4 bases, leaving 7 bases of the junction unmatched. The CDR3 protein is CASSSLTGGTYGYTF. DNA of the CDR3: TGTGCCAGCAGCTCCCTTACAGGGGGCACCTATGGCTACACCTTC.

The J gene is TRBJ1-1, the V gene TRBV24-1; D perhaps matches TRBD1 (5 bases). This CDR3 contains 15 residues. CDR1 and CDR2 from the germline V gene are KGHDR and SFDVKD. Trimming removed 4 bases from V and 1 base from J, with 12 bases in between. CDR3 protein: CATSEGGAPNTEAFF. CDR3 in DNA: TGTGCCACCAGTGAGGGCGGGGCTCCGAACACTGAAGCTTTCTTT.

The chain links TRBV12-3 or TRBV12-4 to TRBJ2-2, with D perhaps TRBD1 (5 bases). V was shortened by 5 bases and J by 4 bases, with 8 bases between the two germline ends. The CDR3 sequence is 13 residues long. The chain's CDR3 is CASSPQGTGELFF. CDR3 DNA sequence: TGTGCCAGCAGTCCCCAGGGCACCGGGGAGCTGTTTTTT.

J is TRBJ2-2 and V is TRBV7-2, with D unresolved. The CDR3 spans 13 residues. Germline V lookup: CDR1 SGHTA, CDR2 FQGNSA. Between the trimmed V and J ends, which lost 2 bases and 6 bases, there was a span of 7 bases. The CDR3 reads CASSLTTAGELFF. The CDR3 DNA sequence: TGTGCCAGCAGCTTAACTACGGCCGGGGAGCTGTTTTTT.

V is TRBV5-8 and J is TRBJ1-5; D gene unclear. Trimming took off 6 bases at V and 7 bases at J, with 20 bases between the two ends. The CDR3 runs to 15 residues. Per germline, CDR1 SGHTS and CDR2 YDEGEE. Here the CDR3 reads CASIFGGRVNQPQHF. CDR3 DNA sequence: TGTGCCAGCATCTTTGGAGGTCGGGTCAACCAGCCCCAGCATTTT.

A single count supports this clone. The genes are TRBV5-1 and TRBJ1-2; D perhaps matches TRBD1 (6 bases). Germline V lookup: CDR1 SGHRS, CDR2 YFSETQ. V shed 4 bases and J shed 4 bases, with 17 bases lying between them. This CDR3 region has 15 residues. Here the CDR3 DNA reads TGCGCCAGCAGCCCGGGCCGGGGGGGCGTCTATGGCTACACCTTC. Translation: CASSPGRGGVYGYTF.